These 27 T cell receptor beta chains were all obtained from the same sample, sequenced in a study of T cell repertoires and leukemia-associated antigens. No antigen has been identified for these receptors. One entry per CDR3 protein results from TCRdb running MiXCR on the 5' RACE reads. The table shows about 12,000 distinct CDR3 sequences, with 35% to 45% occurring only once. Material for sequencing was CD3+ T cells sorted from blood and cultured. Receptor source: a female donor in good health.

A few counts support this clonotype. The genes are TRBV5-1 and TRBJ1-1, with a tentative D call TRBD1 (5 bases). Germline loops: CDR1 SGHRS, CDR2 YFSETQ. Deletions cut 2 bases from V and 11 bases from J, with 19 bases between. CDR3 length: 14 amino acids. The chain's CDR3 is CASSLPVGGRPAFF. In nucleotides, the CDR3 is TGCGCCAGCAGCTTACCGGTGGGGGGACGACCTGCTTTCTTT.

The chain links TRBV5-1 to TRBJ2-1; 7 positions agree with TRBD2. The CDR3 totals 15 residues. V lost 6 bases, J lost 9 bases, and 15 bases stayed unmatched. Germline loops: CDR1 SGHRS, CDR2 YFSETQ. The CDR3 protein is CASTLLVQGGSEQFF. The CDR3 DNA follows: TGCGCCAGCACCCTATTGGTCCAGGGCGGGAGTGAGCAGTTCTTC.

V is TRBV20-1 and J is TRBJ2-5; the D gene is possibly TRBD2 (6 bases). CDR1 and CDR2 from the germline V gene are DFQATT and SNEGSKA (reference sequence). The V end lost 3 bases, the J end lost 2 bases, and 10 bases lay between the germline ends. The CDR3 runs 13 residues. Written as DNA, the CDR3 is TGCAGTGCTAGGGGGGGTGGGCAAGAGACCCAGTACTTC. Its protein is CSARGGGQETQYF.

The rearrangement uses TRBV18 and TRBJ2-7; 11 bases align to TRBD2. Germline CDR1 is KGHSH and CDR2 is LQKENI. The junction had 1 base not matched to a gene; V was cut back by 2 bases and J by 1 base. This CDR3 region has 15 residues. CDR3 loop: CASSPGTSGSYEQYF. DNA for the CDR3: TGTGCCAGCTCACCAGGGACTAGCGGATCCTACGAGCAGTACTTC.

A single count supports this clonotype. The V call is TRBV9, the J call TRBJ1-1; possible D gene TRBD1, 5 bases. Germline lookup yields CDR1 SGDLS and CDR2 YYNGEE. Deletions cut 0 bases from V and 5 bases from J, with 11 bases between. The CDR3 is made up of 14 amino acids. The CDR3 DNA reads as TGTGCCAGCAGCGTAGATGGAGGGGAGACTGAAGCTTTCTTT. Translation gives CASSVDGGETEAFF. The full variable domain, its missing parts supplied by reference TRBV9 and TRBJ1-1, is DSGVTQTPKHLITATGQRVTLRCSPRSGDLSVYWYQQSLDQGLQFLIQYYNGEERAKGNILERFSAQQFPDLHSELNLSSLELGDSALYFCASSVDGGETEAFFGQGTRLTVV.

There are a few counts of this clonotype. At one end the junction does not follow the germline gene, possibly because of a read error. As DNA, the CDR3 is TGCGCCAGCAGCCCAATAACACGTGCTTCTGGGGCCAACGTCCTGACTTTC. As protein: CASSPITRASGANVLTF. V is TRBV5-5 and J is TRBJ2-6; the D is unclear. The CDR3 totals 17 residues. Germline CDR1 SGHKS, CDR2 YYEKEE (reference sequence).

In this sample, this clonotype is medium-sized. V usage is TRBV29-1 and J usage is TRBJ2-3, with D possibly being TRBD2 (5 bases). The CDR3 extends over 15 amino acids. The germline CDR1 and CDR2 sequences are SQVTM and ANQGSEA. The V and J ends lost 6 bases and 0 bases respectively, with 16 bases between them. The CDR3 loop is CSVFRLAASTDTQYF. In nucleotides, the CDR3 is TGCAGCGTCTTTAGGCTAGCAGCTAGCACAGATACGCAGTATTTT.

The V gene is TRBV29-1, the J gene TRBJ1-5; D perhaps matches TRBD1 (6 bases). This CDR3 is built from 12 residues. The germline gives CDR1 SQVTM, CDR2 ANQGSEA. The CDR3 nucleotides are TGCGGCGCTGGACAGCCCAATCAGCCCCAGCATTTT. Amino acid sequence: CGAGQPNQPQHF.

CDR3 protein: CSARPIGLAGGQETQYF. The DNA for the CDR3 is TGCAGTGCTAGACCCATCGGGCTAGCGGGGGGTCAAGAGACCCAGTACTTC. The chain employs TRBV20-1 and TRBJ2-5; TRBD2 aligns across 11 bases. The CDR3 is made up of 17 amino acids. From germline, CDR1 is DFQATT and CDR2 SNEGSKA (reference sequence). Trimming at V came to 2 bases and at J to 2 bases, leaving 10 bases not matched to a gene.

This clonotype appeared many times. V usage is TRBV11-2 and J usage is TRBJ2-2; 8 nucleotides align to TRBD1. The CDR3 has 15 residues. The germline V gene has CDR1 SGHAT and CDR2 FQNNGV. Trimming cost V 6 bases and J 7 bases; bases outside gene matches: 10. The CDR3 region has the DNA TGTGCCAGCAGGTTCCAGGGGGCATATGGCGGGGAGCTGTTTTTT. Its protein is CASRFQGAYGGELFF. The whole variable domain, remainder taken from reference TRBV11-2 and TRBJ2-2, is EAGVAQSPRYKIIEKRQSVAFWCNPISGHATLYWYQQILGQGPKLLIQFQNNGVVDDSQLPKDRFSAERLKGVDSTLKIQPAKLEDSAVYLCASRFQGAYGGELFFGEGSRLTVL.

This clonotype is categorized as medium-sized. This chain joins TRBV9 and TRBJ2-5; the D call may be TRBD1 or TRBD2 (5 bases each). V lost 3 bases and J 5 bases, leaving 17 bases between the germline ends. The V gene's germline CDR1 is SGDLS and CDR2 YYNGEE. There are 15 residues in the CDR3. The CDR3 DNA sequence: TGTGCCAGCAGCGCCGGACACGCGGGTCCCGAGACCCAGTACTTC. This codes for CASSAGHAGPETQYF.

This clonotype was detected a few times. The V call is TRBV18, the J call TRBJ2-7, with D uncertain. CDR3 length equals 13 residues. Germline CDR1 KGHSH, CDR2 LQKENI. Trimming removed 3 bases from V and 7 bases from J, with 13 bases in between. The CDR3 loop is CASSPYAEAEQYF. DNA of the CDR3: TGTGCCAGCTCACCGTACGCTGAAGCGGAGCAGTACTTC.

There are a few counts of this clonotype. The chain joins TRBV3-1 to TRBJ2-5, with 13 nucleotides matching TRBD2. J gave up 3 bases and V 1 base, and 2 bases lay outside the gene matches. Germline assignment: CDR1 LGHDT and CDR2 YNNKEL (reference sequence). The CDR3 contains 16 residues. This CDR3 reads CASSQAGTSGKETQYF. The CDR3 coding sequence is TGTGCCAGCAGCCAAGCCGGGACTAGCGGGAAAGAGACCCAGTACTTC.

The rearrangement uses TRBV3-1 and TRBJ2-1; TRBD2 matches at 10 bases. V was clipped by 4 bases and J by 8 bases; unmatched bases: 11. The CDR3 runs to 16 residues. Germline V gene sequence: CDR1 LGHDT, CDR2 YNNKEL (reference sequence). For the CDR3, the DNA is TGTGCCAGCAGCCGCCCGTCAGCGGGGGGGCATCATGAGCAGTTCTTC. Amino acids: CASSRPSAGGHHEQFF.

In this sample, this clonotype turned up a few times. The chain couples TRBV10-3 to TRBJ2-3; 11 bases agree with TRBD1. CDR1 and CDR2 from the germline V gene are ENHRY and SYGVKD. Unmatched junction bases numbered 1, after V lost 4 bases and J lost 4 bases. The CDR3 runs to 14 residues. The CDR3 loop reads CAISGGQGADTQYF. CDR3 DNA: TGTGCCATCAGTGGGGGACAGGGGGCAGATACGCAGTATTTT.

This clonotype was seen many times. This chain links TRBV6-2 or TRBV6-3 with TRBJ2-5, with 8 bases aligning to TRBD2. V shed 6 bases, J shed 6 bases, and the junction held 12 bases outside the gene matches. Looked up from germline, CDR1 is MNHEY and CDR2 is SVGEGT. This CDR3 contains 15 residues. Here the CDR3 reads CASRVGERETKTQYF. Here the CDR3 DNA reads TGTGCCAGCAGGGTCGGGGAGCGGGAGACGAAGACCCAGTACTTC.

The chain recombines TRBV7-2 with TRBJ2-2; weak D call: TRBD1 (5 bases). V was shortened by 6 bases and J by 6 bases, with 14 bases between the two germline ends. The CDR3 contains 14 residues. Per the germline V gene, CDR1 is SGHTA and CDR2 is FQGNSA. CDR3 residues: CASRSQGTAGELFF. In DNA form, the CDR3 reads TGTGCCAGCAGATCGCAGGGTACCGCCGGGGAGCTGTTTTTT.

The chain links TRBV7-9 to TRBJ2-1; 9 nucleotides line up with TRBD2. The germline CDR1 and CDR2 sequences are SEHNR and FQNEAQ (reference sequence). Unmatched junction bases numbered 7, after V lost 0 bases and J lost 1 base. This CDR3 is built from 18 residues. CDR3 nucleotide sequence: TGTGCCAGCAGCTTAGCCCTCCTCCTAGCGGGGTCCTACAATGAGCAGTTCTTC. The encoded protein is CASSLALLLAGSYNEQFF.

Ten or more counts support this clonotype. The chain uses TRBV6-4 and TRBJ2-3; D not resolved. V dropped 6 bases and J dropped 11 bases, with 15 bases sitting between them. Germline loops: CDR1 MRHNA, CDR2 SNTAGT. The CDR3 length is 12 residues. As DNA, the CDR3 is TGTGCCAGCAGCGCACTCCGCCGAGGGCAGTATTTT. It translates to CASSALRRGQYF.

This clonotype has only one observation. The junction does not match germline at one end; this may be a read error. The genes are TRBV7-9 and TRBJ1-1; D not certain. The CDR3 extends over 13 amino acids. CDR1 is SEHNR, CDR2 FQNEAQ, per germline (reference sequence). The CDR3 reads CAGSFQVNTEAFF. The CDR3 DNA reads TGTGCCGGCAGTTTTCAGGTGAACACTGAAGCTTTCTTT.

The chain recombines TRBV4-2 with TRBJ2-1; 11 bases line up with TRBD2. The trim removed 2 bases at V and 7 bases at J, leaving 4 bases unmatched. CDR3 length equals 15 residues. Germline CDR1 is LGHNA and CDR2 is YNFKEQ. The chain's CDR3 is CASSQLAGGMNEQFF. The CDR3 coding sequence is TGTGCCAGCAGCCAATTAGCGGGAGGGATGAATGAGCAGTTCTTC.

V and J are TRBV24-1 and TRBJ2-3; 11 bases fit TRBD2. Germline-derived CDR1 and CDR2 are KGHDR and SFDVKD. J gave up 2 bases and V 4 bases, and 7 bases lay outside the gene matches. This CDR3 contains 17 residues. The CDR3 reads CATSDSGTSGFTDTQYF. CDR3 in DNA: TGTGCCACCAGTGACTCCGGGACTAGCGGATTCACAGATACGCAGTATTTT.

This clonotype was seen repeatedly, ten times or more. V gene TRBV18 combines with J gene TRBJ1-1; D gene uncertain. The CDR3 contains 16 residues. With 0 bases removed from V and 1 base from J, the gap between germline ends came to 12 bases. Looked up from germline, CDR1 is KGHSH and CDR2 is LQKENI. In DNA form, the CDR3 reads TGTGCCAGCTCACCACCCCATCCACAAGGGAACACTGAAGCTTTCTTT. Residues: CASSPPHPQGNTEAFF. The full variable domain, its missing parts supplied by reference TRBV18 and TRBJ1-1, is NAGVMQNPRHLVRRRGQEARLRCSPMKGHSHVYWYRQLPEEGLKFMVYLQKENIIDESGMPKERFSAEFPKEGPSILRIQQVVRGDSAAYFCASSPPHPQGNTEAFFGQGTRLTVV.

The V gene is TRBV7-8, the J gene TRBJ2-2, with TRBD2 identical over 8 bases. This CDR3 spans 15 amino acids. Trimming at V came to 10 bases and at J to 2 bases, leaving 9 bases not matched to a gene. Germline V gene lookup returns CDR1 SGHVS and CDR2 FQNEAQ. CDR3 sequence (DNA): TGTGCCACGGGAGGGTCAAGATCAAACACCGGGGAGCTGTTTTTT. Its protein product is CATGGSRSNTGELFF.

Remarks on this clonotype: One end of the junction varies from germline; a read error may be responsible. The rearrangement links TRBV15 to TRBJ1-5; D call uncertain. CDR1 and CDR2 (germline): LNHNV, YYDKDF (reference sequence). CDR3 length: 14 residues. In DNA, the CDR3 is TGTGCCGCCAGCAGAGATTTCGGGAATCAGCCCCAGCGTTTT. This translates into CAASRDFGNQPQRF.

The genes are TRBV11-2 and TRBJ2-4; 8 positions match TRBD1. The CDR3 length is 14 residues. Germline CDR1 and CDR2: SGHAT and FQNNGV. V lost 4 bases and J lost 6; bases outside the gene matches: 5. The CDR3 region is CASSSSGTGNIQYF. DNA of the CDR3: TGTGCCAGCAGCTCCTCCGGGACAGGAAACATTCAGTACTTC.

In its sample, this clonotype is medium-sized. The chain employs TRBV6-5 and TRBJ1-1; weak D call: TRBD1 (5 bases). The CDR3 contains 15 residues. V was pared by 2 bases and J by 3 bases, with 13 bases between. Germline V gives CDR1 MNHEY, CDR2 SVGAGI. The CDR3 here is CASSYEYSGHTEAFF. The CDR3 coding sequence is TGTGCCAGCAGTTACGAGTACTCAGGGCACACTGAAGCTTTCTTT.